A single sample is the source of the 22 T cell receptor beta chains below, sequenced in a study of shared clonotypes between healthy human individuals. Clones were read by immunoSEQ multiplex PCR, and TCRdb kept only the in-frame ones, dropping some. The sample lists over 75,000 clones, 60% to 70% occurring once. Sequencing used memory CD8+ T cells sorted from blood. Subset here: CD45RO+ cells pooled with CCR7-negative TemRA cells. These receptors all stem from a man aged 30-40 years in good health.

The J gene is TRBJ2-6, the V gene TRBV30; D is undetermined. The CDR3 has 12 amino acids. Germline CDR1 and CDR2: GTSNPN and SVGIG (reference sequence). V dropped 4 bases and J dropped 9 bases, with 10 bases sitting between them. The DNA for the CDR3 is TGTGCCTGGACCCTGGCAGGCAACGTCCTGACTTTC. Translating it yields CAWTLAGNVLTF. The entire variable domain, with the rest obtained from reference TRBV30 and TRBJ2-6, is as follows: SQTIHQWPATLVQPVGSPLSLECTVEGTSNPNLYWYRQAAGRGLQLLFYSVGIGQISSEVPQNLSASRPQDRQFILSSKKLLLSDSGFYLCAWTLAGNVLTFGAGSRLTVL.

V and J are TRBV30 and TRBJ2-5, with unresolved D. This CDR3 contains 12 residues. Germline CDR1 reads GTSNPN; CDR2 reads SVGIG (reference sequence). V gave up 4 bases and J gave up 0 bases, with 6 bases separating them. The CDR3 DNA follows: TGTGCCTGGAATGAGGACCAAGAGACCCAGTACTTC. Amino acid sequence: CAWNEDQETQYF.

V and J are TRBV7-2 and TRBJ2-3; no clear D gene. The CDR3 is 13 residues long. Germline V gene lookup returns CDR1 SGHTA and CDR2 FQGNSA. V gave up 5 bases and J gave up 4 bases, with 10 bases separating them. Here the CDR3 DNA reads TGTGCCAGCAGCCCCTCTGGAGCAGATACGCAGTATTTT. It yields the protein CASSPSGADTQYF.

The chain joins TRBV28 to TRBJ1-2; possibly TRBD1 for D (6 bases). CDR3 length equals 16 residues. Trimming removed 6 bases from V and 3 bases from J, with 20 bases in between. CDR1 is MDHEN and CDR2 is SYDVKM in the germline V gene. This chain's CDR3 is CASSLIEGGPYYGYTF. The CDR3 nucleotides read TGTGCCAGCAGCCTCATAGAGGGGGGCCCCTACTATGGCTACACCTTC.

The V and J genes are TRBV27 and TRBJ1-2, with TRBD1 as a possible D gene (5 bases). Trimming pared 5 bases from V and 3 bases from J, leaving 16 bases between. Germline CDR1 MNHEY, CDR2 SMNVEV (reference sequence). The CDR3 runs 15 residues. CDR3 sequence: CASSPYRQSYYGYTF. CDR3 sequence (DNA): TGTGCCAGCAGTCCGTACCGACAGAGTTACTATGGCTACACCTTC.

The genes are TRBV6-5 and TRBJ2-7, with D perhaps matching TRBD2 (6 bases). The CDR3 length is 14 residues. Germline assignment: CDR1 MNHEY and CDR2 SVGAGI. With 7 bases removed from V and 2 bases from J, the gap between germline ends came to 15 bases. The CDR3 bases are TGTGCCAGCATCGCTAGCGCGCCAACCTACGAGCAGTACTTC. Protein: CASIASAPTYEQYF.

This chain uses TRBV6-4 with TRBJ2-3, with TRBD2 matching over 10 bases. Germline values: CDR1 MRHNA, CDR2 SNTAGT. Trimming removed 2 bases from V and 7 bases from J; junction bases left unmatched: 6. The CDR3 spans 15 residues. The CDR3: CASSDGASGSNTQYF. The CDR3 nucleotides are TGTGCCAGCAGTGACGGGGCTAGCGGGAGCAATACGCAGTATTTT.

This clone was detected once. CDR3 in amino acids: CASSKVSAGVGETQYF. The CDR3 nucleotides are TGTGCCAGCAGCAAAGTCTCCGCGGGAGTAGGAGAGACCCAGTACTTC. The V call is TRBV21-1, the J call TRBJ2-5; TRBD2 is the table's D call and was not checked against the DNA. TRBV21-1 is a known pseudogene. This CDR3 has 16 residues.

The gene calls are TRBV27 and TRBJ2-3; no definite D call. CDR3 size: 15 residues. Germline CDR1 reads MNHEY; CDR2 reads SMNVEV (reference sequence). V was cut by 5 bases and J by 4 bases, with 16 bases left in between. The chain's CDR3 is CASSPQQIRADTQYF. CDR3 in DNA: TGTGCCAGCAGTCCTCAACAAATAAGGGCAGATACGCAGTATTTT.

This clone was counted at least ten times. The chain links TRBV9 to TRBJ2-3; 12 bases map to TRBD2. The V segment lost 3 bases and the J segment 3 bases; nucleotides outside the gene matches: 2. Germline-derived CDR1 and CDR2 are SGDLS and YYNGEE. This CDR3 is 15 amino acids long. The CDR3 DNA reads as TGTGCCAGCAGCGGAGGACTAGCGGGAACAGATACGCAGTATTTT. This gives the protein CASSGGLAGTDTQYF.

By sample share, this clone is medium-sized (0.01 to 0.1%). Here the CDR3 DNA reads TGTGCCAGCCGGGACATCTCCTACGAGCAGTACTTC. Its translation is CASRDISYEQYF. V usage is TRBV6-5 and J usage is TRBJ2-7; tentative D call: TRBD1 (6 bases). CDR3 length: 12 amino acids. Looked up from germline, CDR1 is MNHEY and CDR2 is SVGAGI. V dropped 8 bases and J dropped 0 bases, with 8 bases sitting between them.

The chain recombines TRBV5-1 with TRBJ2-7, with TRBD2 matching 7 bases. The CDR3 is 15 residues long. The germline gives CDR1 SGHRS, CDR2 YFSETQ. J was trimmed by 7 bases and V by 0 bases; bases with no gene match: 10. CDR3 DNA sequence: TGCGCCAGCAGCTTGGCACAGGCGGGACTACATGAGCAGTACTTC. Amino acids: CASSLAQAGLHEQYF.

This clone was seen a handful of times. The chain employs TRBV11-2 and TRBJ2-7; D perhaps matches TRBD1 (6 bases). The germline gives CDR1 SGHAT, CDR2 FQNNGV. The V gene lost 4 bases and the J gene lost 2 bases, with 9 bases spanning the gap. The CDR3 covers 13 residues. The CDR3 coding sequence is TGTGCCAGCAGCTCGGACAGTGCCTACGAGCAGTACTTC. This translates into CASSSDSAYEQYF.

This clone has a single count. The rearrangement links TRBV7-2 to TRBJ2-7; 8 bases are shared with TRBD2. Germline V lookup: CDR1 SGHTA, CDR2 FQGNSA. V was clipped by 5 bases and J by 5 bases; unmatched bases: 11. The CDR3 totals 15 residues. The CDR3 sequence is CASSPRGGRFHEQYF. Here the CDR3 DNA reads TGTGCCAGCAGCCCTCGGGGCGGGAGGTTCCACGAGCAGTACTTC.

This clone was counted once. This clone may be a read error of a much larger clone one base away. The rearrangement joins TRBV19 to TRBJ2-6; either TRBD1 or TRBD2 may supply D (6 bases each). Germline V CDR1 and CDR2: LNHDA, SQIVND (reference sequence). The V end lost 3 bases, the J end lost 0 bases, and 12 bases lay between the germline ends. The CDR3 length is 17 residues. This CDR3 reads CASSMGGAISGANVLTF. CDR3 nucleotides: TGTGCCAGTAGTATGGGGGGCGCTATCTCTGGGGCCAACGTCCTGACTTTC.

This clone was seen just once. The CDR3 loop reads CSVGSRSTDTQYF. The CDR3 bases are TGCAGCGTTGGTAGCAGAAGCACAGATACGCAGTATTTT. The rearrangement uses TRBV29-1 and TRBJ2-3, with D unclear. V lost 4 bases and J 0 bases, leaving 8 bases between the germline ends. Germline assignment: CDR1 SQVTM and CDR2 ANQGSEA. There are 13 residues in the CDR3.

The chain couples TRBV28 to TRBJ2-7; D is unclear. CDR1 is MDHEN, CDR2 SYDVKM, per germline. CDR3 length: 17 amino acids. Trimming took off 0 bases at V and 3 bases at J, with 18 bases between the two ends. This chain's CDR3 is CASSLWALSARNYEQYF. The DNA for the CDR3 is TGTGCCAGCAGTTTATGGGCCCTTTCAGCGCGGAACTACGAGCAGTACTTC. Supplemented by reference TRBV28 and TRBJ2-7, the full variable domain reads DVKVTQSSRYLVKRTGEKVFLECVQDMDHENMFWYRQDPGLGLRLIYFSYDVKMKEKGDIPEGYSVSREKKERFSLILESASTNQTSMYLCASSLWALSARNYEQYFGPGTRLTVT.

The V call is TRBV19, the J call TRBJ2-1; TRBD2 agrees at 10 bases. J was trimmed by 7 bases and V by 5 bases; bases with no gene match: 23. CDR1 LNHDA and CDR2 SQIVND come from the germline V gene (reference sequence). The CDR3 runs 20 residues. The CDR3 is CASSSPRGLAGAGAGNEQFF. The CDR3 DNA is TGTGCCAGTAGTTCCCCCCGAGGCCTAGCGGGAGCGGGGGCCGGGAATGAGCAGTTCTTC.

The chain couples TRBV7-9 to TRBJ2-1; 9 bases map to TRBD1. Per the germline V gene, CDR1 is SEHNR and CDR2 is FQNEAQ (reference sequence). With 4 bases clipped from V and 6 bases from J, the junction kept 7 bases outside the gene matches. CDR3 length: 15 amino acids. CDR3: CASSYRGRRVNEQFF. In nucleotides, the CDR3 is TGTGCCAGCAGCTACAGGGGGCGCAGGGTCAATGAGCAGTTCTTC.

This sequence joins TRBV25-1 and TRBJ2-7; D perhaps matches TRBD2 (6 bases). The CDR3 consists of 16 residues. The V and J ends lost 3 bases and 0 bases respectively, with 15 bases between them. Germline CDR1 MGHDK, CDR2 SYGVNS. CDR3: CASSEGSAGSSYEQYF. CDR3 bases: TGTGCCAGCAGTGAGGGGTCGGCGGGAAGCTCCTACGAGCAGTACTTC.

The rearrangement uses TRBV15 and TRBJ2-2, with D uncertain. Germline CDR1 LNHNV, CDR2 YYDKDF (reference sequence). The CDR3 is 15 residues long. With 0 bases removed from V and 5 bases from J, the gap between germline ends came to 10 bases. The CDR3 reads CATSRDMSETGELFF. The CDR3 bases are TGTGCCACCAGCAGAGATATGTCAGAGACCGGGGAGCTGTTTTTT.

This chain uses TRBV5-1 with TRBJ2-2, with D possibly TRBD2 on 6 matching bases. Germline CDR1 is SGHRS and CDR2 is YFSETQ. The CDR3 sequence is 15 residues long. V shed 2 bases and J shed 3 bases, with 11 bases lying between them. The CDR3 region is CASSFGTPDTGELFF. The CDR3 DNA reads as TGCGCCAGCAGCTTTGGGACTCCCGACACCGGGGAGCTGTTTTTT.